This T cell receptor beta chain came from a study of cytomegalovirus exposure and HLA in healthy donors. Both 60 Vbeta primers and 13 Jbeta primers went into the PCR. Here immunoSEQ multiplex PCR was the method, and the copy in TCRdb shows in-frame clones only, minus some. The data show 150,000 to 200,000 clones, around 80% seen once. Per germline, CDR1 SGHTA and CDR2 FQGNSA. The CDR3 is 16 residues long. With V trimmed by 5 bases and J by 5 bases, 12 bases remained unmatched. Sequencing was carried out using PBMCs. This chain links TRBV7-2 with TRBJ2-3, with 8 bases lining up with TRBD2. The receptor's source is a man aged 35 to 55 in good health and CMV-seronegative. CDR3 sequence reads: CASSTQSGSGGDTQYF. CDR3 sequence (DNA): TGTGCCAGCAGCACCCAGAGCGGGAGCGGGGGAGATACGCAGTATTTT.